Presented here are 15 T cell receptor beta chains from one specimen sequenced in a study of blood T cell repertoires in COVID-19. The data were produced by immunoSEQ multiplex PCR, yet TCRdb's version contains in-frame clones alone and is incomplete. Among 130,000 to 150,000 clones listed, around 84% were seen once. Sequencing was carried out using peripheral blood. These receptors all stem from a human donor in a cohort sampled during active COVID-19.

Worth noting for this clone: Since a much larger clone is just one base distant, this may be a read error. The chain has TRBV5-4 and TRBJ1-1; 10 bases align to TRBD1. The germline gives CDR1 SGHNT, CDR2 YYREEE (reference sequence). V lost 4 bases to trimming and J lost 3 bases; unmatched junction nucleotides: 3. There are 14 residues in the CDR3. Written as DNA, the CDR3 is TGTGCCAGCAGCCCCGGGACAGGGGACACTGAAGCTTTCTTT. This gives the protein CASSPGTGDTEAFF.

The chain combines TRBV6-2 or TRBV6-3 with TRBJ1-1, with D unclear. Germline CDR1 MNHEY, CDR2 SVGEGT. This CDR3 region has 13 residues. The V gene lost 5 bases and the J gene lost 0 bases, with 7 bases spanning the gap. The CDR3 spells CASSRRLNTEAFF. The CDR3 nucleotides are TGTGCCAGCAGTCGTCGTTTGAACACTGAAGCTTTCTTT.

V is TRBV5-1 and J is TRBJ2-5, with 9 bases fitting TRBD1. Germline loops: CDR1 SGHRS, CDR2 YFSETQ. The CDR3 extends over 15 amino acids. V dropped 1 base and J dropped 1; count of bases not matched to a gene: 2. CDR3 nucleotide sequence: TGCGCCAGCAGCTTGACAGGGGGCCGCCAAGAGACCCAGTACTTC. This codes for CASSLTGGRQETQYF.

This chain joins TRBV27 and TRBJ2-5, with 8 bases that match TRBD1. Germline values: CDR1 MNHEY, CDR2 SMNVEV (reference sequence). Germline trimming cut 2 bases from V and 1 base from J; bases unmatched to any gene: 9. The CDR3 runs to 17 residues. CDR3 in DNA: TGTGCCAGCAGTTTAGGACAGGGCCCTCATTTCCAAGAGACCCAGTACTTC. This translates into CASSLGQGPHFQETQYF.

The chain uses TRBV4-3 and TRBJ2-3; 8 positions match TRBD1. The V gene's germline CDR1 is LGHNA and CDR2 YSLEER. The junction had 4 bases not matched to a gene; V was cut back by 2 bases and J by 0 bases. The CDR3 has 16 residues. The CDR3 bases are TGCGCCAGCAGCCAATTTCCAGGGGGCAGCACAGATACGCAGTATTTT. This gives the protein CASSQFPGGSTDTQYF.

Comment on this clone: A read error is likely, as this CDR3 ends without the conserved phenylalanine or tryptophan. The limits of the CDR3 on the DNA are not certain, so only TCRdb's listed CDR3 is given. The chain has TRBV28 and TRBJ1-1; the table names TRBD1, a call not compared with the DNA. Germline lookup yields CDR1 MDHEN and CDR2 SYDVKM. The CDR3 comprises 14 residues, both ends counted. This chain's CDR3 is CASSPAPFGTGLDG.

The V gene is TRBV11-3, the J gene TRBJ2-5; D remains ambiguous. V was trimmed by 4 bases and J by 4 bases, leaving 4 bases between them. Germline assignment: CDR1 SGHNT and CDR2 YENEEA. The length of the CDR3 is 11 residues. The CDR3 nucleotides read TGTGCCAGCAGCTCCGGAGAGACCCAGTACTTC. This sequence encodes CASSSGETQYF.

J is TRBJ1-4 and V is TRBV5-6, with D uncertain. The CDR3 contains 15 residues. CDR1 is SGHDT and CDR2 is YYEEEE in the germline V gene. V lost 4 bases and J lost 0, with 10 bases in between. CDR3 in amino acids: CASSPLFATNEKLFF. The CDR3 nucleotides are TGTGCCAGCAGCCCTCTCTTTGCAACTAATGAAAAACTGTTTTTT.

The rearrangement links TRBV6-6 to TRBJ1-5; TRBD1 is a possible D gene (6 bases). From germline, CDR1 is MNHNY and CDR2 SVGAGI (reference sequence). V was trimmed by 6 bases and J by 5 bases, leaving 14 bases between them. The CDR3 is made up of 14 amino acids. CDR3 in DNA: TGTGCCAGCAGCCGTGGACAGAGTTATCAGCCCCAGCATTTT. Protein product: CASSRGQSYQPQHF.

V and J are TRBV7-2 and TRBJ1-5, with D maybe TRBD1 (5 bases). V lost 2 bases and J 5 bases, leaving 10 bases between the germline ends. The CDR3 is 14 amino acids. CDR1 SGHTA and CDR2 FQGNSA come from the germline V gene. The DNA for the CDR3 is TGTGCCAGCAGCTTATACAGGAAAGATCAGCCCCAGCATTTT. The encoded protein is CASSLYRKDQPQHF.

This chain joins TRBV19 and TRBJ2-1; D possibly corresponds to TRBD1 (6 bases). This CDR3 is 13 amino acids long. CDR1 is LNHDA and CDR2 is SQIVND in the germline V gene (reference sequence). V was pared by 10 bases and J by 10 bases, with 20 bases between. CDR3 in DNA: TGTGCCACCCGAGGGCAGGGGCGAGGCGAGCAGTTCTTC. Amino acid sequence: CATRGQGRGEQFF.

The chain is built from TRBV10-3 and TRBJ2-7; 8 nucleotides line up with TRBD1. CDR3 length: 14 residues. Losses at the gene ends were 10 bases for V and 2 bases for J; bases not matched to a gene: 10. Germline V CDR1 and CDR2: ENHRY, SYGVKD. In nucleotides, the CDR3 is TGTGCCACCGGGACAGGTCAGGGCACCTACGAGCAGTACTTC. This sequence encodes CATGTGQGTYEQYF.

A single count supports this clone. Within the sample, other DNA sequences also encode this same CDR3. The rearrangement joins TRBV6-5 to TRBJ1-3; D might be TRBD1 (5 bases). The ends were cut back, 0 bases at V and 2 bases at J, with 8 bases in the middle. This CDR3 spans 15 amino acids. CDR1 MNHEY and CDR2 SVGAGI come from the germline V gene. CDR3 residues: CASSYSQGTGNTIYF. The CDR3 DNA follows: TGTGCCAGCAGTTACTCTCAGGGAACTGGAAACACCATATATTTT.

CDR3 amino acids: CASSPRVAGAPYQETQYF. DNA of the CDR3: TGTGCCAGCAGTCCGAGGGTAGCGGGGGCCCCGTACCAAGAGACCCAGTACTTC. The J gene is TRBJ2-5, the V gene TRBV3-1 (or the pseudogene TRBV3-2); TRBD2 matches at 9 bases. Trimming at V came to 6 bases and at J to 0 bases, leaving 14 bases not matched to a gene. The CDR3 covers 18 residues. Germline V gene data show CDR1 as LGHDT and CDR2 as YNNKEL (reference sequence).

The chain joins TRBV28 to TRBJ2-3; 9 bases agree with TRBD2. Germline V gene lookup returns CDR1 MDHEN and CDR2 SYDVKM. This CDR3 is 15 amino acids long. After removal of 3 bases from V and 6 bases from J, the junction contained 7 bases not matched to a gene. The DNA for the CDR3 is TGTGCCAGCAGTTTGGTGGGACTAGCTACGGATACGCAGTATTTT. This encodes CASSLVGLATDTQYF.